The clone carrying this T cell receptor (beta chain) was found a few times. The antigen remains unidentified. CDR3 length equals 15 residues. V lost 2 bases and J 2 bases, leaving 12 bases between the germline ends. The source of the sample is a study of CD8 T cells in ankylosing spondylitis. Findings of the study overall: For ankylosing spondylitis blood, a TCR beta motif of about eight highly homologous variants appeared characteristic. Clones linked to disease were reported to show significant enrichment in matched ankylosing spondylitis synovial fluid.

In making TCR beta libraries, quantitative 5'-RACE with molecular barcodes was used. TCRdb ran MiXCR on the 5' RACE reads and lists one entry per CDR3 protein. This sample has over 600,000 distinct CDR3 sequences; about 20% occur once, and the top ten carry approximately 18%. The rearrangement joins TRBV12-3 or TRBV12-4 to TRBJ1-1; D remains unclear. The TCR originated in a male donor with ankylosing spondylitis. The sequencing input was blood, either unsorted or a sorted T cell fraction (not recorded which). The CDR3 DNA follows: TGTGCCAGCAGTTTAAAATTTGATAGAAACACTGAAGCTTTCTTT. Translating gives CASSLKFDRNTEAFF.